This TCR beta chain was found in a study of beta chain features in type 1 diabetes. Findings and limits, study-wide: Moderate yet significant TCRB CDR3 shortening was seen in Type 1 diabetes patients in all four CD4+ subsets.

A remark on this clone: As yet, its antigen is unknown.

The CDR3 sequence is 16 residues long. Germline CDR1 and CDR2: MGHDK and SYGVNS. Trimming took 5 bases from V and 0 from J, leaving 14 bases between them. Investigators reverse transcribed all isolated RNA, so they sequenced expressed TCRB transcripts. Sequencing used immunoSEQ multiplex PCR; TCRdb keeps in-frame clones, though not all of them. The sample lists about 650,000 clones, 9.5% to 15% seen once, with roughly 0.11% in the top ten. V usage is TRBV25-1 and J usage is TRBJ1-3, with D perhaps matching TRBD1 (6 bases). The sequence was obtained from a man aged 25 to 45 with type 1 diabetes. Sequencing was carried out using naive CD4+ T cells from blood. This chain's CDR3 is CASSRTGIVSGNTIYF. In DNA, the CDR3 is TGTGCCAGCAGTAGAACAGGGATCGTCTCTGGAAACACCATATATTTT.